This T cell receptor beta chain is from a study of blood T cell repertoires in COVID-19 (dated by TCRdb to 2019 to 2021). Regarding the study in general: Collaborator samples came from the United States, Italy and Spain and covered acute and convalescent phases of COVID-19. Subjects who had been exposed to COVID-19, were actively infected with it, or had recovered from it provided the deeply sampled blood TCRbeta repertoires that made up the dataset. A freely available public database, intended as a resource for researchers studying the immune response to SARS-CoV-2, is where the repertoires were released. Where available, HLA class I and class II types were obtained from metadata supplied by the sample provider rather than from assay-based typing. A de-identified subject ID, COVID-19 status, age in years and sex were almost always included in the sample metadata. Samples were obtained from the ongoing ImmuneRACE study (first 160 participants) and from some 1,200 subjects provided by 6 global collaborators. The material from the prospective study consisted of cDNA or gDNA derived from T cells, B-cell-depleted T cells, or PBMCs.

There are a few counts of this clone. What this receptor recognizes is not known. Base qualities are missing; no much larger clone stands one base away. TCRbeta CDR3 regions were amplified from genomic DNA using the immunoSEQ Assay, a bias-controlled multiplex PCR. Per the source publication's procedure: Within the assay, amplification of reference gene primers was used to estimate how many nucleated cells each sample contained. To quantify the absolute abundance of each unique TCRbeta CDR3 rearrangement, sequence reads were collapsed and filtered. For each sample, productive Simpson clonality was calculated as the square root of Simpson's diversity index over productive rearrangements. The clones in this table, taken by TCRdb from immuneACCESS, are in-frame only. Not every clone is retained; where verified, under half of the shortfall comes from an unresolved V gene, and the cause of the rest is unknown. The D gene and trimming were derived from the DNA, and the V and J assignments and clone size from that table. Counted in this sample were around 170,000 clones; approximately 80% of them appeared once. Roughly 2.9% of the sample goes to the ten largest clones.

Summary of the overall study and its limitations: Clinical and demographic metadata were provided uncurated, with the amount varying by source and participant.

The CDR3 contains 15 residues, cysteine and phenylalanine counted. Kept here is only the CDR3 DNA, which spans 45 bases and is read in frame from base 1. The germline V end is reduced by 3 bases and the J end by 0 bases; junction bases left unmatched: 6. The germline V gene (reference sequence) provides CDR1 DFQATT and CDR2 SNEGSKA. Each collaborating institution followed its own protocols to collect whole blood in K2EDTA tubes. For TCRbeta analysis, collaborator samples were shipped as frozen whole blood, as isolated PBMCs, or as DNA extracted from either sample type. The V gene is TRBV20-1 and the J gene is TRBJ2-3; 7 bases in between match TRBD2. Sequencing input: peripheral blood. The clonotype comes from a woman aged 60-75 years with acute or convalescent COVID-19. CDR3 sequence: CSASTGGLSTDTQYF. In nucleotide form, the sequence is TGCAGTGCTAGTACGGGGGGTCTGAGCACAGATACGCAGTATTTT.